Reported below is one T cell receptor beta chain. The antigen is unknown. The data were taken from a study of human T cells and chemical hapten exposure. Attachment of unique molecular identifiers to individual cDNA molecules was performed in the library. TCRdb fed the RACE reads into MiXCR, producing one record per CDR3 protein. The sample gives 35,000 to 50,000 distinct CDR3 sequences, about 9.8% of which show up once; over 12% is in the top ten. Study results and limitations: Expanded TCR sets contained significantly more large CDR3 similarity clusters than controls. Following DPC sensitization, TCRs present above 1 in 1000 frequency showed no change.

Time point in this sample: patch test 2, 6 weeks after DPC sensitization. Treatment in this sample: therapeutic diphenylcyclopropenone sensitization with weekly scalp DPC. CDR1 is SGHNT and CDR2 is YYREEE in the germline V gene (reference sequence). CDR3 size: 15 residues. V was shortened by 3 bases and J by 5 bases, with 18 bases between the two germline ends. The sample here was whole blood, taken in connection with sensitization to the hapten diphenylcyclopropenone (DPC). This clonotype was sampled from a woman aged 40 to 49 with alopecia areata. Some clones in this sample may be carry-over from other donors' samples. The chain is built from TRBV5-4 and TRBJ2-7; D perhaps matches TRBD2 (5 bases). CDR3 amino acids: CASSSPRLPGNEQYF. Here the CDR3 DNA reads TGTGCCAGCAGCTCCCCGCGACTACCCGGCAACGAGCAGTACTTC.